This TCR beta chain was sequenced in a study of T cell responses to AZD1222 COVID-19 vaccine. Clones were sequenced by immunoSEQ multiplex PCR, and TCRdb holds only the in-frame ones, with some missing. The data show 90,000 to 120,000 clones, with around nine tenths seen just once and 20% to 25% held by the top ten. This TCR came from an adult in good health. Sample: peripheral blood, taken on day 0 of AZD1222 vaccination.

For the CDR3, the DNA is TGCGCCAGCTGGGATCCCGCGACAAGTTATGGCTACACCTTC. This translates into CASWDPATSYGYTF. V usage is TRBV10-2 and J usage is TRBJ1-2; unclear D gene. CDR1 and CDR2 (germline): WSHSY, SAAADI. The CDR3 extends over 14 amino acids. Trimming shortened V by 8 bases and J by 5 bases, and 18 bases separated the two germline ends.